The T cell receptor (beta chain) described here comes from a study of shared clonotypes between healthy human individuals. Study-level background: Samples came from a couple of female and a few male donors aged 18 to 49. Three plates were used per donor for CD4 naive, three for CD4 memory, two for CD8 naive and one for CD8 memory.

As to this clone: The antigen remains undetermined.

The study's findings and limits: As a rule, naive subsets had a larger estimated richness than memory subsets.

Sorted-subset replicate PCR reactions were performed with approximately 180 ng DNA, corresponding to some 32,000 T cell genomes. Produced via immunoSEQ multiplex PCR; TCRdb's table is partial and in-frame only. The table includes about 2.4 million clones, roughly nine tenths detected once. CDR1 MNHNS and CDR2 SASEGT come from the germline V gene. The CDR3 is 14 residues long. Trimming removed 3 bases at V and 4 bases at J, with 12 bases between. The material sequenced was naive CD4+ T cells sorted from blood. This sample's subset: CD45RA+ positively selected. The receptor comes from a man younger than 35 in good health. The chain combines TRBV6-1 with TRBJ1-2, with a possible D match to TRBD1 (5 bases). The CDR3 here is CASSETPRGYGYTF. CDR3 DNA sequence: TGTGCCAGCAGTGAGACCCCGAGGGGCTATGGCTACACCTTC.